This T cell receptor beta chain originates from a study of beta chain features in type 1 diabetes. Germline V CDR1 and CDR2: LNHDA, SQIVND (reference sequence). The CDR3 has 14 amino acids. V was trimmed by 3 bases and J by 8 bases, leaving 14 bases between them. This clone was seen ten or more times. The antigen is not known. Central memory, naive, regulatory and stem cell-like memory CD4+ cells were sorted by CD45RO/CCR7/CD25/CD127/CD95/CD27. Sequencing targeted expressed TCRB transcripts, as all isolated RNA had been reverse transcribed. The protocol was immunoSEQ multiplex PCR, while the TCRdb copy is restricted to in-frame clones and leaves out a portion. The repertoire includes some 160,000 clones, 9% of them detected once, and roughly 0.7% sits in the top ten. Broader study findings: Sequencing used cDNA, and cells with high TCR expression could therefore be over-represented. Among all four CD4+ subsets, Type 1 diabetes patients had TCRB CDR3s that were moderately but significantly shorter. In patients and controls equally, PCR might favor templates that are shorter. There was no resolution here of whether HLA type influences TCRB rearrangement.

Input material: central memory CD4+ T cells from blood. The gene calls are TRBV19 and TRBJ2-1; a weak D match, TRBD2 (5 bases). The receptor was isolated from a woman in her thirties with type 1 diabetes. For the CDR3, the DNA is TGTGCCAGTAGTATCTCTCTAGCCCAACATGAGCAGTTCTTC. This codes for CASSISLAQHEQFF.